This T cell receptor beta chain was sequenced during a study of regulatory T cells in long-lasting Graves disease. This clonotype was detected many times. Its target is not known. Regarding time point: newly diagnosed GD, antithyroid drugs for less than 3 months. Generation of the TCR library employed RNA extracted from PBMCs. Nine milliliters of peripheral blood were taken and placed in EDTA tubes. Assembly of TCR beta libraries relied on iRepertoire HTBI primers together with Arm-PCR of CDR3 regions. TCRdb re-derived calls from the multiplex PCR reads in MiXCR, one entry per CDR3 protein. The data contain under 450,000 distinct CDR3 sequences, roughly 16% of them singletons. The CDR3 is 14 residues long. Trimming took 3 bases from V and 4 from J; bases not matched to a gene: 5. Germline V gene sequence: CDR1 SNHLY, CDR2 FYNNEI. Study-level findings and limits: Investigators studied peripheral blood only, not thyroid tissue.

These data were also filed under a second study, of T cells in Graves' hyperthyroidism and ophthalmopathy.

V is TRBV2 and J is TRBJ2-7, with 8 bases lining up with TRBD1. This clonotype originated in a woman between 18 and 29 years old with Graves disease. This specimen was peripheral blood mononuclear cells (PBMCs), taken at new diagnosis, from a patient treated with antithyroid drugs. Written as DNA, the CDR3 is TGTGCCAGCAGTGACAGGGGGCTCCCTTACGAGCAGTACTTC. As protein: CASSDRGLPYEQYF.